These 29 T cell receptor beta chains share one sample of origin, sequenced in a study of T cell changes during pregnancy in multiple sclerosis. TCRdb's copy holds only in-frame clones and misses some; the assay was immunoSEQ multiplex PCR. Here the sample spans roughly 110,000 clones, under 95% being singletons. Here the sequenced sample was peripheral blood, taken in the third trimester of pregnancy. These receptor sequences come from a female donor in good health, enrolled as a control in a pregnancy study.

The chain is built from TRBV4-3 and TRBJ1-2; D not resolved. Trimming removed 0 bases from V and 1 base from J, with 12 bases in between. The CDR3 spans 16 residues. The germline gives CDR1 LGHNA, CDR2 YSLEER. The CDR3 reads CASSQDWTEDNYGYTF. In DNA, the CDR3 is TGCGCCAGCAGCCAAGATTGGACGGAGGATAACTATGGCTACACCTTC.

This clone was detected once. The J gene is TRBJ2-3, the V gene TRBV5-4; 10 bases line up with TRBD1. The germline V gene encodes CDR1 SGHNT and CDR2 YYREEE (reference sequence). The CDR3 contains 14 residues. The ends lost 7 bases at V and 4 bases at J; junction bases unmatched: 6. The CDR3 reads CASSWDRGSDTQYF. For the CDR3, the DNA is TGTGCCAGCTCCTGGGACAGGGGATCAGATACGCAGTATTTT.

The CDR3 loop reads CASSDGTYASNEQFF. CDR3 in DNA: TGTGCCAGCAGCGACGGGACTTATGCAAGCAATGAGCAGTTCTTC. The J gene is TRBJ2-1, the V gene TRBV2; D perhaps matches TRBD2 (6 bases). This CDR3 region has 15 residues. Between the trimmed V and J ends, which lost 6 bases and 6 bases, there was a span of 18 bases. Germline V gene sequence: CDR1 SNHLY, CDR2 FYNNEI.

CDR3 sequence: CASSLGGLTRVRADTQYF. CDR3 DNA sequence: TGTGCCAGCAGCTTAGGGGGTCTGACTAGGGTTCGGGCAGATACGCAGTATTTT. This rearrangement joins TRBV7-2 to TRBJ2-3; D might be TRBD2 (6 bases). Germline CDR1 and CDR2: SGHTA and FQGNSA. This CDR3 has 18 amino acids. The V end was cut by 1 base, the J end by 4 bases, with 21 bases between.

Here the CDR3 DNA reads TGTGCCAGCAGCGAGCGGGAAACCATGGCTTTCTTT. It translates to CASSERETMAFF. V usage is TRBV7-2 and J usage is TRBJ1-1; the D is unclear. V lost 5 bases and J lost 11, with 15 bases in between. The CDR3 spans 12 residues. Germline lookup yields CDR1 SGHTA and CDR2 FQGNSA.

The chain recombines TRBV7-2 with TRBJ1-5, with TRBD1 identical over 8 bases. The CDR3 totals 15 residues. CDR1 is SGHTA, CDR2 FQGNSA, per germline. V shed 5 bases and J 0 bases; nucleotides not matched to a gene: 3. For the CDR3, the DNA is TGTGCCAGCAGCCCGCAGGGGGCTAGCAATCAGCCCCAGCATTTT. It yields the protein CASSPQGASNQPQHF. The whole variable domain, remainder taken from reference TRBV7-2 and TRBJ1-5, is GAGVSQSPSNKVTEKGKDVELRCDPISGHTALYWYRQSLGQGLEFLIYFQGNSAPDKSGLPSDRFSAERTGGSVSTLTIQRTQQEDSAVYLCASSPQGASNQPQHFGDGTRLSIL.

V and J are TRBV15 and TRBJ2-1; 8 nucleotides match TRBD2. Per the germline V gene, CDR1 is LNHNV and CDR2 is YYDKDF (reference sequence). The CDR3 runs 14 residues. V lost 5 bases to trimming and J lost 4 bases; unmatched junction nucleotides: 4. The CDR3 is CATSLAGGYNEQFF. CDR3 nucleotides: TGTGCCACCAGCTTGGCGGGGGGATACAATGAGCAGTTCTTC.

The gene calls are TRBV14 and TRBJ2-1; D may be TRBD1 (5 bases). V shed 1 base and J shed 0 bases, with 13 bases lying between them. The CDR3 has 17 residues. Looked up from germline, CDR1 is SGHDN and CDR2 is FVKESK. CDR3 coding DNA: TGTGCCAGCAGCCAAGCCGCGACAGAAGCCTCCTACAATGAGCAGTTCTTC. This translates into CASSQAATEASYNEQFF.

The V call is TRBV4-1, the J call TRBJ2-6; tentative D call: TRBD1 (5 bases). V lost 1 base, J lost 1 base, and 8 bases lay in between. In germline, CDR1 is MGHRA, CDR2 YSYEKL. The CDR3 runs 16 residues. The CDR3 sequence is CASSQVRASGANVLTF. CDR3 nucleotides: TGCGCCAGCAGCCAAGTCAGGGCATCTGGGGCCAACGTCCTGACTTTC.

J is TRBJ2-5 and V is TRBV7-2; D is unclear. The germline gives CDR1 SGHTA, CDR2 FQGNSA. Trimming left V 2 bases short and J 5 bases short, with 18 bases between. The CDR3 has 16 amino acids. The CDR3: CASSLFTVSPRETQYF. The CDR3 DNA sequence: TGTGCCAGCAGCTTATTCACCGTATCCCCCAGGGAGACCCAGTACTTC.

V usage is TRBV9 and J usage is TRBJ1-1; D is ambiguous. Per the germline V gene, CDR1 is SGDLS and CDR2 is YYNGEE. The length of the CDR3 is 14 residues. The V end was cut by 0 bases, the J end by 1 base, with 7 bases between. Written as DNA, the CDR3 is TGTGCCAGCAGCGTAGGACCTAGGAACACTGAAGCTTTCTTT. Translated, it gives CASSVGPRNTEAFF.

There are a few counts of this clone. The chain recombines TRBV19 with TRBJ1-1, with D unclear. This CDR3 spans 12 amino acids. Germline CDR1 is LNHDA and CDR2 is SQIVND (reference sequence). V was cut by 3 bases and J by 5 bases, with 7 bases left in between. Written as DNA, the CDR3 is TGTGCCAGTAGTATCGGGGTAACTGAAGCTTTCTTT. Its translation: CASSIGVTEAFF.

The J gene is TRBJ1-6, the V gene TRBV5-6, with 8 nucleotides matching TRBD1. V lost 3 bases and J lost 6; bases outside the gene matches: 8. Per the germline V gene, CDR1 is SGHDT and CDR2 is YYEEEE. This CDR3 has 16 amino acids. The CDR3 sequence is CASSYKDREFNSPLHF. CDR3 nucleotides: TGTGCCAGCAGCTACAAGGACAGGGAATTTAATTCACCCCTCCACTTT.

The V and J genes are TRBV5-5 and TRBJ1-5; 7 positions match TRBD1. J was trimmed by 7 bases and V by 4 bases; bases with no gene match: 8. The length of the CDR3 is 14 residues. Germline V gene data show CDR1 as SGHKS and CDR2 as YYEKEE (reference sequence). CDR3 bases: TGTGCCAGCAGCGAAACAGGGGTAGGACAGCCCCAGCATTTT. This encodes CASSETGVGQPQHF.

The chain joins TRBV6-5 to TRBJ1-3, with 11 bases aligning to TRBD1. The CDR3 totals 15 residues. In germline, CDR1 is MNHEY, CDR2 SVGAGI. Germline trimming cut 5 bases from V and 6 bases from J; bases unmatched to any gene: 6. The CDR3 here is CASSRGQGAINTIYF. In DNA, the CDR3 is TGTGCCAGCAGTCGCGGACAGGGGGCTATAAACACCATATATTTT.

The gene calls are TRBV2 and TRBJ2-3; TRBD2 is a possible D gene (5 bases). CDR1 is SNHLY, CDR2 FYNNEI, per germline. Trimming pared 6 bases from V and 6 bases from J, leaving 13 bases between. The CDR3 consists of 13 residues. In nucleotides, the CDR3 is TGTGCCAGCAGCGGTGCGGGTTTGGATACGCAGTATTTT. Translated, it gives CASSGAGLDTQYF.

This chain links TRBV15 with TRBJ1-1; 8 bases agree with TRBD1. Germline assignment: CDR1 LNHNV and CDR2 YYDKDF (reference sequence). The CDR3 is 17 amino acids. With 1 base clipped from V and 0 bases from J, the junction kept 7 bases outside the gene matches. CDR3 sequence (DNA): TGTGCCACCAGCAGAGTGTTCGGACAGGGAATGAACACTGAAGCTTTCTTT. Translating gives CATSRVFGQGMNTEAFF.

This clone was detected once. The gene calls are TRBV11-3 and TRBJ1-2, with 7 bases identical to TRBD1. There are 13 residues in the CDR3. From germline, CDR1 is SGHNT and CDR2 YENEEA. J gave up 3 bases and V 5 bases, and 3 bases lay outside the gene matches. The chain's CDR3 is CASSPDRDYGYTF. The CDR3 nucleotides read TGTGCCAGCAGCCCAGACAGGGACTATGGCTACACCTTC. Looking up the rest from reference TRBV11-3 and TRBJ1-2 gives the full variable domain: EAGVVQSPRYKIIEKKQPVAFWCNPISGHNTLYWYLQNLGQGPELLIRYENEEAVDDSQLPKDRFSAERLKGVDSTLKIQPAELGDSAVYLCASSPDRDYGYTFGSGTRLTVV.

J is TRBJ1-1 and V is TRBV6-5; the D gene is possibly TRBD1 (5 bases). Per the germline V gene, CDR1 is MNHEY and CDR2 is SVGAGI. CDR3 length: 12 amino acids. Deletions cut 8 bases from V and 5 bases from J, with 12 bases between. As DNA, the CDR3 is TGTGCCAGCGAAAGGGGAGGGACTGAAGCTTTCTTT. Amino acids: CASERGGTEAFF.

V is TRBV7-3 and J is TRBJ2-5, with 8 bases that match TRBD2. The CDR3 sequence is 14 residues long. Looked up from germline, CDR1 is SGHTA and CDR2 is FQGTGA. V was clipped by 2 bases and J by 3 bases; unmatched bases: 2. CDR3 residues: CASSLYGGEETQYF. The CDR3 DNA is TGTGCCAGCAGCTTATACGGGGGGGAAGAGACCCAGTACTTC.

This clone was counted a single time. This sequence joins TRBV19 and TRBJ2-1; 13 nucleotides align to TRBD2. The V gene end was trimmed by 3 bases and the J gene end by 7 bases; junction bases not matched to a gene: 6. CDR3 length: 16 residues. CDR1 is LNHDA and CDR2 is SQIVND in the germline V gene (reference sequence). The CDR3 sequence is CASSMTSGGPRNEQFF. For the CDR3, the DNA is TGTGCCAGTAGTATGACTAGCGGGGGGCCACGTAATGAGCAGTTCTTC.

This chain joins TRBV19 and TRBJ1-1; D is possibly TRBD1 (5 bases). CDR1 LNHDA and CDR2 SQIVND come from the germline V gene (reference sequence). Between the trimmed V and J ends, which lost 7 bases and 1 base, there was a span of 10 bases. There are 13 residues in the CDR3. The CDR3 loop is CASNGGGNTEAFF. CDR3 sequence (DNA): TGTGCCAGTAACGGGGGTGGGAACACTGAAGCTTTCTTT. The full variable domain, rest sourced from reference TRBV19 and TRBJ1-1, is DGGITQSPKYLFRKEGQNVTLSCEQNLNHDAMYWYRQDPGQGLRLIYYSQIVNDFQKGDIAEGYSVSREKKESFPLTVTSAQKNPTAFYLCASNGGGNTEAFFGQGTRLTVV.

The chain joins TRBV11-3 to TRBJ2-7; 7 bases agree with TRBD1. Germline CDR1 and CDR2: SGHNT and YENEEA. Losses at the gene ends were 4 bases for V and 6 bases for J; bases not matched to a gene: 9. The CDR3 is 14 residues long. For the CDR3, the DNA is TGTGCCAGCAGCTCTTCTCGACAGGGCACCGAGCAGTACTTC. Encoded protein: CASSSSRQGTEQYF.

This clone was counted a few times. This chain uses TRBV7-9 with TRBJ2-2; no definite D call. CDR1 is SEHNR, CDR2 FQNEAQ, per germline (reference sequence). This CDR3 region has 15 residues. Trimming shortened V by 2 bases and J by 1 base, and 8 bases separated the two germline ends. The CDR3 coding sequence is TGTGCCAGCAGCTTACTCAGTCGGAACACCGGGGAGCTGTTTTTT. It is translated as CASSLLSRNTGELFF.

The V call is TRBV6-6, the J call TRBJ1-1; possibly TRBD1 for D (6 bases). The CDR3 is 13 amino acids. Per germline, CDR1 MNHNY and CDR2 SVGAGI (reference sequence). V lost 6 bases and J lost 5, with 13 bases in between. As DNA, the CDR3 is TGTGCCAGCAGCCTCCAGGGGATGACTGAAGCTTTCTTT. Residues: CASSLQGMTEAFF.

In its sample, this clone was seen once. This chain joins TRBV7-9 and TRBJ2-1; tentative D call: TRBD1 (6 bases). Trimming removed 6 bases at V and 5 bases at J, with 23 bases between. Germline loops: CDR1 SEHNR, CDR2 FQNEAQ (reference sequence). The CDR3 sequence is 17 residues long. This CDR3 reads CASSPTTGTPRNNEQFF. CDR3 coding DNA: TGTGCCAGCAGTCCGACCACCGGGACACCGAGGAACAATGAGCAGTTCTTC. The full variable domain, in which reference TRBV7-9 and TRBJ2-1 provide the parts outside the CDR3, is DTGVSQNPRHKITKRGQNVTFRCDPISEHNRLYWYRQTLGQGPEFLTYFQNEAQLEKSRLLSDRFSAERPKGSFSTLEIQRTEQGDSAMYLCASSPTTGTPRNNEQFFGPGTRLTVL.

This clone came up a few times. V is TRBV2 and J is TRBJ1-2; D is unresolved. Germline V gene data show CDR1 as SNHLY and CDR2 as FYNNEI. Trimming stripped 3 bases from V and 4 bases from J, with 12 bases between. The CDR3 length is 14 residues. CDR3 in DNA: TGTGCCAGCAGTGATCCAGGATCAGGCTATGGCTACACCTTC. Amino acids: CASSDPGSGYGYTF.

J is TRBJ2-1 and V is TRBV7-2; tentatively, D is TRBD1 (6 bases). The CDR3 is 16 residues long. Trimming removed 3 bases at V and 5 bases at J, with 17 bases between. The germline gives CDR1 SGHTA, CDR2 FQGNSA. CDR3 loop: CASSFTLQGLHNEQFF. CDR3 DNA: TGTGCCAGCAGCTTTACTCTGCAGGGGTTGCACAATGAGCAGTTCTTC.

The genes are TRBV7-8 and TRBJ2-6; 7 bases align to TRBD1. The CDR3 sequence is 15 residues long. Per the germline V gene, CDR1 is SGHVS and CDR2 is FQNEAQ. After removal of 5 bases from V and 3 bases from J, the junction contained 4 bases not matched to a gene. CDR3 in DNA: TGTGCCAGCAGCCTGAGGGGGCGTGGGGCCAACGTCCTGACTTTC. It yields the protein CASSLRGRGANVLTF. Drawing the rest from reference TRBV7-8 and TRBJ2-6, the complete variable domain is GAGVSQSPRYKVAKRGQDVALRCDPISGHVSLFWYQQALGQGPEFLTYFQNEAQLDKSGLPSDRFFAERPEGSVSTLKIQRTQQEDSAVYLCASSLRGRGANVLTFGAGSRLTVL.